This entry is about one TCR beta chain. The ends were cut back, 1 base at V and 8 bases at J, with 14 bases in the middle. CDR3 length equals 15 residues. Germline CDR1 and CDR2: SGHTA and FQGNSA. The entry originates in a study of blood T cell repertoires in COVID-19. Across the whole study: The United States, Italy and Spain provided the acute and convalescent COVID-19 samples. T cells, B-cell-depleted T cells, or PBMCs supplied cDNA or gDNA.

Per the authors' pipeline: Reference gene primers were amplified, and this amplification served to estimate nucleated cell counts. TCRdb keeps only in-frame clones here, not all; method: immunoSEQ multiplex PCR. Clone size and V and J calls were adopted from that table, with D and trimming inferred from the DNA. Of about 71,000 clones in the sample, about 80% were seen once. The source material was peripheral blood. The sequence was collected from a man aged 65 to 79 with acute or convalescent COVID-19. This rearrangement joins TRBV7-2 to TRBJ1-4, with D tentatively TRBD1 (6 bases). In nucleotides, the CDR3 is TGTGCCAGCAGCTTAGTGGACAGCCTTGGGGAAAAACTGTTTTTT. Translating gives CASSLVDSLGEKLFF. Supplemented by reference TRBV7-2 and TRBJ1-4, the full variable domain reads GAGVSQSPSNKVTEKGKDVELRCDPISGHTALYWYRQSLGQGLEFLIYFQGNSAPDKSGLPSDRFSAERTGGSVSTLTIQRTQQEDSAVYLCASSLVDSLGEKLFFGSGTQLSVL.